The T cell receptor beta chain described here comes from a study of blood T cell repertoires in COVID-19. The overall study: Italy, Spain and the United States were the sources of the convalescent and acute COVID-19 samples. T cells, B-cell-depleted T cells, or PBMCs supplied cDNA or gDNA.

Seattle patients were enrolled while actively infected and followed longitudinally. Per the authors' pipeline: Amplification of reference gene primers provided the estimated nucleated cell counts. This table comes from immunoSEQ multiplex PCR, and its TCRdb copy is limited to in-frame clones, with some not included. V and J calls plus clone size are reproduced from that table; the DNA served to infer D and trimming. The sample comprises under 300,000 clones, around nine tenths of which are singletons, and around 13% rests with the top ten. Trimming took off 2 bases at V and 5 bases at J, with 8 bases between the two ends. The CDR3 is 12 amino acids. The germline V gene has CDR1 SGHRS and CDR2 YFSETQ. This clone has just one count.

V is TRBV5-1 and J is TRBJ2-7, with a tentative D call TRBD2 (6 bases). The sequence was obtained from a woman between 65 and 79 years old with COVID-19, enrolled during active disease. What was sequenced was peripheral blood. The CDR3 DNA follows: TGCGCCAGCAGCTTTACGGGGGACGAGCAGTACTTC. It specifies CASSFTGDEQYF.